These T cell receptor beta chains were read from a single sample in a study of blood T cells in healthy people across ages. TCRdb re-analysed the 5' RACE reads in MiXCR, keeping a single row per CDR3 protein. This sample has around 800,000 distinct CDR3 sequences, with about a quarter found just once. The same specimen was also included in a second study, on T cells of mothers and their children.

Sequenced sample: blood. The receptors originated from a boy younger than 18 in good health. The CDR3 runs from the conserved cysteine through the conserved F or W.

CDR3aa: CASSLWTVYEQYF; v_gene: TRBV5-5; j_gene: TRBJ2-7
CDR3aa: CASSFTGDQPQHF; v_gene: TRBV12-3/TRBV12-4; j_gene: TRBJ1-5
CDR3aa: CSARSRDASSYNEQFF; v_gene: TRBV20-1; j_gene: TRBJ2-1
CDR3aa: CASSAGTDFMNTEAFF; v_gene: TRBV5-5; j_gene: TRBJ1-1
CDR3aa: CASSFSGTGGYNEQFF; v_gene: TRBV11-2; j_gene: TRBJ2-1
CDR3aa: CASSLGNRVRGETQYF; v_gene: TRBV28; j_gene: TRBJ2-5
CDR3aa: CAISATGSSYEQYF; v_gene: TRBV10-3; j_gene: TRBJ2-7
CDR3aa: CSVEEDQGDYYEQYF; v_gene: TRBV29-1; j_gene: TRBJ2-7
CDR3aa: CASSYEVSGVETQYF; v_gene: TRBV6-5; j_gene: TRBJ2-5
CDR3aa: CASSLDGPRGNYGYTF; v_gene: TRBV5-1; j_gene: TRBJ1-2
CDR3aa: CSAHPRDRVNEQFF; v_gene: TRBV20-1; j_gene: -
CDR3aa: CASSVGQGRSPLHF; v_gene: TRBV9; j_gene: TRBJ1-6
CDR3aa: CASTQGPILDEQYF; v_gene: TRBV9; j_gene: -
CDR3aa: CASSQTVLGATEAFF; v_gene: TRBV4-2; j_gene: TRBJ1-1
CDR3aa: CASSRTEIYGYTF; v_gene: TRBV4-1; j_gene: TRBJ1-2
CDR3aa: CSARVEGPRDTQYF; v_gene: TRBV29-1; j_gene: TRBJ2-3
CDR3aa: CASSLVASRETQYF; v_gene: TRBV7-2; j_gene: TRBJ2-5
CDR3aa: CASSLGGQGARYEQYF; v_gene: TRBV7-2; j_gene: TRBJ2-7
CDR3aa: CASSVARGPGNTIYF; v_gene: TRBV21-1; j_gene: TRBJ1-3
CDR3aa: CASSLHRGSTNEKLFF; v_gene: TRBV25-1; j_gene: TRBJ1-4
CDR3aa: CASSPRSGGRQETQYF; v_gene: TRBV18; j_gene: TRBJ2-5
CDR3aa: CSVWDTEAFF; v_gene: TRBV29-1; j_gene: TRBJ1-1
CDR3aa: CASSLIGQAAERETQYF; v_gene: TRBV11-2; j_gene: TRBJ2-5
CDR3aa: CASTTGGYEQYF; v_gene: TRBV28; j_gene: TRBJ2-7
CDR3aa: CASSSRGQETQYF; v_gene: TRBV7-9; j_gene: TRBJ2-5
CDR3aa: CSARDRLANLIQYF; v_gene: TRBV20-1; j_gene: TRBJ2-4
CDR3aa: CASSQESDTQYF; v_gene: TRBV4-1; j_gene: TRBJ2-3
CDR3aa: CASSPGSKWGYTF; v_gene: TRBV7-9; j_gene: TRBJ1-2
CDR3aa: CARKRYRFDIQYF; v_gene: TRBV21-1; j_gene: TRBJ2-4
CDR3aa: CASSHPTGEVFGYTF; v_gene: TRBV4-1; j_gene: TRBJ1-2
CDR3aa: CSAPEDRGRGLALQETQDF; v_gene: TRBV20-1; j_gene: TRBJ2-5
CDR3aa: CASSSGPQSQAFF; v_gene: TRBV7-6; j_gene: TRBJ1-1
CDR3aa: CASSPPDRGGEKLFF; v_gene: TRBV28; j_gene: TRBJ1-4
CDR3aa: CASTDSGGRDTQYF; v_gene: TRBV6-5; j_gene: TRBJ2-3
CDR3aa: CSAEGAHYEQYF; v_gene: TRBV29-1; j_gene: TRBJ2-7
CDR3aa: CASSVVVDSPLHF; v_gene: TRBV9; j_gene: TRBJ1-6
CDR3aa: CASSREGRLAPNEKLFF; v_gene: TRBV12-3/TRBV12-4; j_gene: TRBJ1-4
CDR3aa: CASSSPSLTAPYSPLHF; v_gene: TRBV28; j_gene: TRBJ1-6
CDR3aa: CASSFVSTDTQYF; v_gene: TRBV7-9; j_gene: TRBJ2-3
CDR3aa: CASSIPGSRNTEAFF; v_gene: TRBV28; j_gene: TRBJ1-1
CDR3aa: CASSLQGGNYNEQFF; v_gene: TRBV5-1; j_gene: TRBJ2-1
CDR3aa: CASSGGTSGGRSSYNEQFF; v_gene: TRBV2; j_gene: TRBJ2-1
CDR3aa: CASSLRGFGANVLTF; v_gene: TRBV7-3; j_gene: TRBJ2-6
CDR3aa: CASMMLGGSEGYTF; v_gene: TRBV28; j_gene: TRBJ1-2
CDR3aa: CASSPATNTEAFF; v_gene: TRBV18; j_gene: TRBJ1-1
CDR3aa: CAASLGAGTEAFF; v_gene: TRBV19; j_gene: TRBJ1-1
CDR3aa: CASSLGLRLETQYF; v_gene: TRBV5-1; j_gene: TRBJ2-5
CDR3aa: CASSFYGALYNEQFF; v_gene: TRBV12-3/TRBV12-4; j_gene: TRBJ2-1
CDR3aa: CASSLGGVSSYEQYF; v_gene: TRBV5-4; j_gene: TRBJ2-7
CDR3aa: CASSAWGETQYF; v_gene: TRBV9; j_gene: TRBJ2-5
CDR3aa: CASRVSRDRSPLHF; v_gene: TRBV28; j_gene: TRBJ1-6
CDR3aa: CASREGMGDNEQFF; v_gene: TRBV4-2; j_gene: TRBJ2-1
CDR3aa: CASELRGQTFF; v_gene: TRBV3-1; j_gene: TRBJ1-1
CDR3aa: CASSAGLRGDIQYF; v_gene: TRBV2; j_gene: TRBJ2-4
CDR3aa: CASSEALSGLGETQYF; v_gene: TRBV6-1; j_gene: TRBJ2-5
CDR3aa: CASSPSSHEQYF; v_gene: TRBV3-1; j_gene: TRBJ2-7
CDR3aa: CAWSPGGSSYEQYF; v_gene: TRBV30; j_gene: TRBJ2-7